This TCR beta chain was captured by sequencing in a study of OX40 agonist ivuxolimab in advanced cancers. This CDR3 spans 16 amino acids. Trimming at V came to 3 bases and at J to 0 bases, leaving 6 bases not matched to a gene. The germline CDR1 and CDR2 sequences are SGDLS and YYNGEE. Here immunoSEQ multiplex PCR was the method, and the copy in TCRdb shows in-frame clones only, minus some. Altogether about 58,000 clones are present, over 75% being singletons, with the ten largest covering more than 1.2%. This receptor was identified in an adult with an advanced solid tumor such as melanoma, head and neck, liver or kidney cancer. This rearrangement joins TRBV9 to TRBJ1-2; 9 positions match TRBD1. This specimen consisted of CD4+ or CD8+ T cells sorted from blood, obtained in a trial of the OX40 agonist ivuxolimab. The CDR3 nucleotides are TGTGCCAGCAGCGCGGGACAGGGTTTCACTAACTATGGCTACACCTTC. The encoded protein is CASSAGQGFTNYGYTF. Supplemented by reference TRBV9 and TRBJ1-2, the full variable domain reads DSGVTQTPKHLITATGQRVTLRCSPRSGDLSVYWYQQSLDQGLQFLIQYYNGEERAKGNILERFSAQQFPDLHSELNLSSLELGDSALYFCASSAGQGFTNYGYTFGSGTRLTVV.